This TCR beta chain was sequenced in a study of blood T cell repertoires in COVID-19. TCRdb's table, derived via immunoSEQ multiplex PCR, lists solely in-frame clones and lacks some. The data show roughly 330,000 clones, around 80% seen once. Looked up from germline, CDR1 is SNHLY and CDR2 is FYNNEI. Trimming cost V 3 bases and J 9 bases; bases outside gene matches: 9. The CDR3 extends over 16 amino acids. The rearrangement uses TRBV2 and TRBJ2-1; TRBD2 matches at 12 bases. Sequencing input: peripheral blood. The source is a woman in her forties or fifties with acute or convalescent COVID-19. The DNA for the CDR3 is TGTGCCAGCAGTGACTTTCGGCTAGCGGGAGGGGGTGAGCAGTTCTTC. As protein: CASSDFRLAGGGEQFF.